A selection of T cell receptor beta chains follows, all from one sample in a study of long-term antiretroviral therapy in people with HIV. The repertoire was sequenced with immunoSEQ multiplex PCR; TCRdb's copy has only in-frame clones and lacks some. Of 25,000 to 35,000 clones listed, around nine tenths were seen once; the top ten hold 3% to 4.5%. Sample: unsorted PBMCs, taken 1.8 years after starting antiretroviral therapy. These receptors were obtained from a woman between 18 and 30 years old with HIV. The CDR3 runs from the conserved cysteine through the conserved F or W. D genes are given only for firm matches. Size is omitted from some rows. Given values are once, few, many or a class for expanded clones.

d_gene	v_gene	abundance	j_gene	CDR3aa	CDR3nt
TRBD2	TRBV29-1	-	TRBJ2-4	CSVEGDGGRGNIQYF	TGCAGCGTTGAAGGGGATGGCGGGAGGGGGAACATTCAGTACTTC
TRBD1	TRBV18	-	TRBJ2-2	CASSQRDRNTGELFF	TGTGCCAGCTCACAGAGGGACAGGAACACCGGGGAGCTGTTTTTT
-	TRBV7-2	once	TRBJ2-5	CASSFGYGAQYF	TGTGCCAGCAGCTTTGGGTATGGGGCCCAGTACTTC
TRBD2	TRBV19	-	TRBJ2-2	CASSIKLAGKWWDTGELFF	TGTGCCAGTAGTATAAAACTAGCGGGAAAATGGTGGGACACCGGGGAGCTGTTTTTT
-	TRBV19	-	TRBJ1-1	CASSHPGEQDTEAFF	TGTGCCAGTAGCCATCCAGGGGAACAGGACACTGAAGCTTTCTTT
-	TRBV4-2	few	TRBJ2-7	CASSRGVGSYEQYF	TGTGCCAGCAGCCGAGGGGTGGGCAGTTACGAGCAGTACTTC
-	TRBV29-1	-	TRBJ2-5	CSVEETQYF	TGCAGCGTTGAAGAGACCCAGTACTTC
-	TRBV5-6	once	TRBJ2-3	CASSYIGRSRSADTQYF	TGTGCCAGCAGCTACATAGGCCGGTCCCGGAGTGCAGATACGCAGTATTTT
-	TRBV7-2	-	TRBJ2-2	CASSLNLELVRIGELFF	TGTGCCAGCAGCTTAAACCTGGAACTAGTTCGAATCGGGGAGCTGTTTTTT
TRBD1	TRBV7-3	-	TRBJ1-2	CASSSGTGDPGYTF	TGTGCCAGCAGCTCCGGGACAGGGGATCCTGGCTACACCTTC
TRBD1	TRBV19	-	TRBJ2-3	CASSIVGTVSTDTQYF	TGTGCCAGTAGTATAGTCGGGACAGTGAGCACAGATACGCAGTATTTT
TRBD2	TRBV19	-	TRBJ2-2	CASSPRLAGGTGELFF	TGTGCCAGTAGTCCTCGACTAGCGGGGGGCACCGGGGAGCTGTTTTTT
TRBD1	TRBV5-1	-	TRBJ1-3	CASSFPSGTGGVNTIYF	TGCGCCAGCAGCTTCCCCTCCGGGACAGGGGGGGTAAACACCATATATTTT
-	TRBV2	few	TRBJ1-5	CASSELGRRNQPQHF	TGTGCCAGCAGTGAATTGGGGCGTCGGAATCAGCCCCAGCATTTT
TRBD2	TRBV4-2	-	TRBJ2-1	CASRPAGGYNEQFF	TGTGCCAGCAGACCAGCGGGAGGCTACAATGAGCAGTTCTTC
-	TRBV18	once	TRBJ2-7	CASSPPDGPYEQYF	TGTGCCAGCTCACCTCCGGACGGACCCTACGAGCAGTACTTC
-	TRBV5-4	-	TRBJ2-7	CASSVLVSPYEQYF	TGTGCCAGCAGCGTGCTGGTCTCTCCATACGAGCAGTACTTC
-	TRBV6-1	-	TRBJ2-3	CASSDSVHSPDTQYF	TGTGCCAGCAGTGATTCGGTTCACTCCCCAGATACGCAGTATTTT
-	TRBV25-1	-	TRBJ1-1	CASSEGWRKAFF	TGTGCCAGCAGTGAGGGTTGGAGGAAAGCTTTCTTT
-	TRBV28	-	TRBJ2-5	CASSLTTQETQYF	TGTGCCAGCAGTTTAACAACCCAAGAGACCCAGTACTTC
TRBD1	TRBV28	once	TRBJ2-1	CASSLGDRGLNEQFF	TGTGCCAGCAGTTTAGGTGACAGGGGGTTGAATGAGCAGTTCTTC
-	TRBV29-1	once	TRBJ1-5	CRAHILGNQPQHF	TGCAGGGCGCACATACTTGGCAATCAGCCCCAGCATTTT
TRBD1	TRBV11-2	-	TRBJ2-1	CASSTWTGGLPYNEQFF	TGTGCCAGCAGCACTTGGACAGGGGGATTGCCCTACAATGAGCAGTTCTTC
-	TRBV11-3	-	TRBJ2-1	CASSYRDNEQFF	TGTGCCAGCAGCTACAGAGACAATGAGCAGTTCTTC
-	TRBV25-1	-	TRBJ1-4	CASERGVNEKLFF	TGTGCCAGCGAAAGAGGGGTCAATGAAAAACTGTTTTTT
-	TRBV15	-	TRBJ2-3	CATSSRQTSTDTQYF	TGTGCCACCAGCAGTAGACAGACTAGCACAGATACGCAGTATTTT
-	TRBV28	few	TRBJ1-4	CASSFGGGEKLFF	TGTGCCAGCAGTTTCGGCGGGGGTGAAAAACTGTTTTTT
TRBD1	TRBV27	-	TRBJ2-3	CASNKGTGIDTQYF	TGTGCCAGCAATAAGGGGACAGGAATAGATACGCAGTATTTT
TRBD1	TRBV11-1	-	TRBJ2-1	CASTRDLGQGYSYNEQFF	TGTGCCAGCACTAGGGACCTGGGACAGGGATACTCCTACAATGAGCAGTTCTTC
-	TRBV9	-	TRBJ1-2	CASSVGPGRGILYGYTF	TGTGCCAGCAGCGTGGGACCGGGCAGGGGCATCCTCTATGGCTACACCTTC
-	TRBV9	-	TRBJ2-1	CASSVAQGRLNEQFF	TGTGCCAGCAGCGTAGCGCAGGGGCGGTTGAATGAGCAGTTCTTC
TRBD1	TRBV28	-	TRBJ1-5	CASSLWGTGGQPQHF	TGTGCCAGCAGTTTATGGGGGACAGGGGGTCAGCCCCAGCATTTT
-	TRBV7-9	-	TRBJ1-3	CASSVGGGLSGNTIYF	TGTGCCAGCAGTGTAGGGGGGGGTCTCTCTGGAAACACCATATATTTT
TRBD1	TRBV7-2	once	TRBJ1-3	CASSLQGAGNTIYF	TGTGCCAGCAGCTTACAGGGGGCTGGAAACACCATATATTTT
-	TRBV9	-	TRBJ2-1	CASGDGVSYNEQFF	TGTGCCAGTGGAGATGGGGTCTCCTACAATGAGCAGTTCTTC
-	TRBV6-5	-	TRBJ2-5	CASSTQETQYF	TGTGCCAGCAGCACTCAAGAGACCCAGTACTTC
TRBD1	TRBV5-6	-	TRBJ2-1	CASSDIQGASYNEQFF	TGTGCCAGCAGCGACATACAGGGGGCATCTTACAATGAGCAGTTCTTC
TRBD2	TRBV10-1	-	TRBJ2-3	CASSEGLAGPTDTQYF	TGCGCCAGCAGTGAGGGACTAGCGGGACCCACAGATACGCAGTATTTT
TRBD2	TRBV27	once	TRBJ2-1	CASSLSGSWANEQFF	TGTGCCAGCAGTTTAAGCGGGAGTTGGGCCAATGAGCAGTTCTTC